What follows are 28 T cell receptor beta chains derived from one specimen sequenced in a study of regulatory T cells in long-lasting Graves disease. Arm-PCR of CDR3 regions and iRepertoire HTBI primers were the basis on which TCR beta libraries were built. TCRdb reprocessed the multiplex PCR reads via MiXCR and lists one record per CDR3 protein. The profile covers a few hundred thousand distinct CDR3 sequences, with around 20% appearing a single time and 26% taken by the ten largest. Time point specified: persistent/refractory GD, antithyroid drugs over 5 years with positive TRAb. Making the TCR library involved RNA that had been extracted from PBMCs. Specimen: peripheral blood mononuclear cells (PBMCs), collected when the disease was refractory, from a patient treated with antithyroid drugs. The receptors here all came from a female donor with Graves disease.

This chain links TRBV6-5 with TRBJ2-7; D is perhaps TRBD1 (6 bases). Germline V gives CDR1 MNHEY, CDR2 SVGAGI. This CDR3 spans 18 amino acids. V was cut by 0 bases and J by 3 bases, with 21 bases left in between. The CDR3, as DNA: TGTGCCAGCAGTTACTCCCCCTCAGAGGGACACCAAAACTACGAGCAGTACTTC. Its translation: CASSYSPSEGHQNYEQYF.

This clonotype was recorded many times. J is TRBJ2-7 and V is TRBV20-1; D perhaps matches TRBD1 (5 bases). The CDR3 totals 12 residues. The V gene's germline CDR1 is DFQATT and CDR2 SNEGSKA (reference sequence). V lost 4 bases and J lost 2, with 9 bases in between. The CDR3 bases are TGCAGTGCTAAAGGGGTTCCCTACGAGCAGTACTTC. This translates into CSAKGVPYEQYF.

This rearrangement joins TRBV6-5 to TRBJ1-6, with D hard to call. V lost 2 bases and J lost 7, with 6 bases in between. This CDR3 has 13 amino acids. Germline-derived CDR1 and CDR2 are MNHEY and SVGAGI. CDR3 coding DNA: TGTGCCAGCAGTTACGGCCAGAATTCACCCCTCCACTTT. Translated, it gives CASSYGQNSPLHF.

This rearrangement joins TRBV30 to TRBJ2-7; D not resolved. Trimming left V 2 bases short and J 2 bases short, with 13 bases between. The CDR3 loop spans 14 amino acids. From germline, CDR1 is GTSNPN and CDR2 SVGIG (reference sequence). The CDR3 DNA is TGTGCCTGGAGTAGGGCAAGTAAAACCTACGAGCAGTACTTC. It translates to CAWSRASKTYEQYF.

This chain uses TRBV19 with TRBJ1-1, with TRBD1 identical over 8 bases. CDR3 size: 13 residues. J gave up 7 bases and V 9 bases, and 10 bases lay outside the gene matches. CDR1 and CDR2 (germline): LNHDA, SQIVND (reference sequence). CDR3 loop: CASLDRDSGEAFF. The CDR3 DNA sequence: TGTGCCAGCCTGGACAGGGATAGTGGTGAAGCTTTCTTT.

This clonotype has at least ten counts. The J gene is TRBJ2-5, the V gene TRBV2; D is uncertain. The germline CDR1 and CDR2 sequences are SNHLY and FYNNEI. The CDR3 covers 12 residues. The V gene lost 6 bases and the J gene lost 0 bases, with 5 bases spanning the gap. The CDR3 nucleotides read TGTGCCAGCAGAGAAAACCAAGAGACCCAGTACTTC. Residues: CASRENQETQYF.

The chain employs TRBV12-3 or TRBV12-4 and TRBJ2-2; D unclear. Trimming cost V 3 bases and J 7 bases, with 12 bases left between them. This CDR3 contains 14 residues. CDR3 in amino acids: CASSFVSSVGELFF. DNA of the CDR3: TGTGCCAGCAGTTTTGTTAGCTCTGTCGGGGAGCTGTTTTTT.

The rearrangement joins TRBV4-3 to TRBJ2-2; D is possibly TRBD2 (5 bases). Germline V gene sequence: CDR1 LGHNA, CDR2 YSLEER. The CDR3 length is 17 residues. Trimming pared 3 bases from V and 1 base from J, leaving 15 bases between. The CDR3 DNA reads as TGCGCCAGCAGCCATCATGTGGGAGTGAGGAACACCGGGGAGCTGTTTTTT. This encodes CASSHHVGVRNTGELFF.

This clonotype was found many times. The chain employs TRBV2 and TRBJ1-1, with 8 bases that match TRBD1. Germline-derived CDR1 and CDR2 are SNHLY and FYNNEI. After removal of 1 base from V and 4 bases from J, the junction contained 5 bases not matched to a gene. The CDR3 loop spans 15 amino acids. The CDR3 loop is CASSEELQGATEAFF. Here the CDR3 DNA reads TGTGCCAGCAGTGAAGAGTTGCAGGGGGCCACTGAAGCTTTCTTT.

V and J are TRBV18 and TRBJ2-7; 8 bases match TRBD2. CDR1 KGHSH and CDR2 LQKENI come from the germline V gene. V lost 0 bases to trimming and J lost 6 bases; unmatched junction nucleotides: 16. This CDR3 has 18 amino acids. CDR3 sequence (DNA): TGTGCCAGCTCACCACCACCTCGTGGGTTACCGGGACTAGTCGAGCAGTACTTC. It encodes CASSPPPRGLPGLVEQYF.

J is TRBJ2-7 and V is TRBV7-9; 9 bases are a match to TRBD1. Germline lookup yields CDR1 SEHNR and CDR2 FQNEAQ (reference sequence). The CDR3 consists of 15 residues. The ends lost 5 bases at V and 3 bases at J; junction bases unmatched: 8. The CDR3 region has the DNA TGTGCCAGCAGCAATCCACAGGGGGCCCTCTACGAGCAGTACTTC. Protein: CASSNPQGALYEQYF.

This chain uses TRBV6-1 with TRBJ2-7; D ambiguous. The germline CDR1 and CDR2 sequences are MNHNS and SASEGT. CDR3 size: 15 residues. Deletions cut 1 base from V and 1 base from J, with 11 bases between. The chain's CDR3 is CASSEGPGGSYEQYF. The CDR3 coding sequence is TGTGCCAGCAGTGAAGGTCCAGGTGGGTCCTACGAGCAGTACTTC.

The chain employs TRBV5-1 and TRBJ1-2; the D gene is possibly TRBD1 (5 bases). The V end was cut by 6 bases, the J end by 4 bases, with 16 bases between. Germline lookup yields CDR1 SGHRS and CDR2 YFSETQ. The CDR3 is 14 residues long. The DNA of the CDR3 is TGCGCCAGCATCCTCATGACAGCCCTCTATGGCTACACCTTC. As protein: CASILMTALYGYTF.

CDR3: CASSPRDRPQETQYF. CDR3 nucleotides: TGTGCCAGCAGCCCTAGGGACAGGCCCCAAGAGACCCAGTACTTC. This chain uses TRBV4-2 with TRBJ2-5, with 8 nucleotides matching TRBD1. V lost 4 bases, J lost 1 base, and 5 bases stayed unmatched. The germline V gene has CDR1 LGHNA and CDR2 YNFKEQ. The CDR3 length is 15 residues.

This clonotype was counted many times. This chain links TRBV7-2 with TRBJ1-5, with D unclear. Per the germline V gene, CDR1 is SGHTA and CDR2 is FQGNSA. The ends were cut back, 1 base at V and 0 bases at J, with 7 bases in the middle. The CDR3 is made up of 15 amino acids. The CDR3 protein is CASSLELNSNQPQHF. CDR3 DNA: TGTGCCAGCAGCTTAGAACTGAATAGCAATCAGCCCCAGCATTTT.

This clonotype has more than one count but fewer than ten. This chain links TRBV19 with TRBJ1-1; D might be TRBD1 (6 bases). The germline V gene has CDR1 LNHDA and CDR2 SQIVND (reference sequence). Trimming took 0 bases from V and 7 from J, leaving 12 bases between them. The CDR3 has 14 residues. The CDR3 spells CASSIEDSVIEAFF. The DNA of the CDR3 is TGTGCCAGTAGTATAGAGGACAGCGTGATTGAAGCTTTCTTT.

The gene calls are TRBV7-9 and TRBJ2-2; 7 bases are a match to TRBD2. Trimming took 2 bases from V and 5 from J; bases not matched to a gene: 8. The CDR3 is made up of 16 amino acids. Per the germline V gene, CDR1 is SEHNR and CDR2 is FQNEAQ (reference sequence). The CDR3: CASSLWGLKSTGELFF. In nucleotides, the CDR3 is TGTGCCAGCAGCTTATGGGGACTAAAGAGTACCGGGGAGCTGTTTTTT. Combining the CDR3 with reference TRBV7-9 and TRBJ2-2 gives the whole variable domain DTGVSQNPRHKITKRGQNVTFRCDPISEHNRLYWYRQTLGQGPEFLTYFQNEAQLEKSRLLSDRFSAERPKGSFSTLEIQRTEQGDSAMYLCASSLWGLKSTGELFFGEGSRLTVL.

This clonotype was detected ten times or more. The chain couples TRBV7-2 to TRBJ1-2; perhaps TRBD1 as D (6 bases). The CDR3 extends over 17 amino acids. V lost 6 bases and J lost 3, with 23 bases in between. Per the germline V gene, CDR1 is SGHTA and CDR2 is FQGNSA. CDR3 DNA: TGTGCCAGCAGAGATTTGAACAGGGTAGGGACGGACTATGGCTACACCTTC. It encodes CASRDLNRVGTDYGYTF.

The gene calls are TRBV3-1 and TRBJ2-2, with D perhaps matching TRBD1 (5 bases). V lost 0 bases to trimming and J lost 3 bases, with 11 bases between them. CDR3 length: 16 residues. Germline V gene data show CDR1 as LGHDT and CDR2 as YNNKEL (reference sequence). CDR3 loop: CASSQESTGYTGELFF. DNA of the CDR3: TGTGCCAGCAGCCAAGAAAGTACAGGCTACACCGGGGAGCTGTTTTTT. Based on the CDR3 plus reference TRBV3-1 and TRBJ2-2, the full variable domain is DTAVSQTPKYLVTQMGNDKSIKCEQNLGHDTMYWYKQDSKKFLKIMFSYNNKELIINETVPNRFSPKSPDKAHLNLHINSLELGDSAVYFCASSQESTGYTGELFFGEGSRLTVL.

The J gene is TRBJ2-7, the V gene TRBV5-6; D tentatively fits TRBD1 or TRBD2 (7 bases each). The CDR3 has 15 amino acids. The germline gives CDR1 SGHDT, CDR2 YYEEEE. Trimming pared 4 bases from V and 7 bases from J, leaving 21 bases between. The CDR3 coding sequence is TGTGCCAGCAGCCAGGGGGGGCGGGAGTATCGAGAGCAGTACTTC. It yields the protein CASSQGGREYREQYF.

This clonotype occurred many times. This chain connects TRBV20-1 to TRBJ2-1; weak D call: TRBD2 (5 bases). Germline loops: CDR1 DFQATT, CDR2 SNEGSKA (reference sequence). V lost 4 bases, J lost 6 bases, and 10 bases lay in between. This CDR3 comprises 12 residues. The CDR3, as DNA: TGCAGTGCTACCCGAACTAGCAATGAGCAGTTCTTC. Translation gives CSATRTSNEQFF.

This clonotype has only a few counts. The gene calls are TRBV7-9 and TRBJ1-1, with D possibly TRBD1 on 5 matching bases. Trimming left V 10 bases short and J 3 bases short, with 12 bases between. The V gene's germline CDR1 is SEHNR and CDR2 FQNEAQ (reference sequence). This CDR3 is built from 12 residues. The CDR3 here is CATNKGDTEAFF. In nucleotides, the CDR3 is TGTGCCACCAACAAAGGGGACACTGAAGCTTTCTTT.

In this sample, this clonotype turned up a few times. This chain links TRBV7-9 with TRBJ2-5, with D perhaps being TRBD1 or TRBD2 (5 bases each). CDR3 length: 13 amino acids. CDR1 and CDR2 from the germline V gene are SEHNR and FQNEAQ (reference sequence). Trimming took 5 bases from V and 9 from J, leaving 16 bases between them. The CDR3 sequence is CASSIPSGAPQYF. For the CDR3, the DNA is TGTGCCAGCAGCATCCCTTCCGGGGCGCCCCAGTACTTC.

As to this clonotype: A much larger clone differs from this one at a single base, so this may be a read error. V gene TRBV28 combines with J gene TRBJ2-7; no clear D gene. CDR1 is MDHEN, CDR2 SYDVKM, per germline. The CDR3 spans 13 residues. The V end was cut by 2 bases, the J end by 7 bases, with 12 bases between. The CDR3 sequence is CASSLRVPREQYF. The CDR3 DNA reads TGTGCCAGCAGTTTAAGGGTGCCTCGGGAGCAGTACTTC.

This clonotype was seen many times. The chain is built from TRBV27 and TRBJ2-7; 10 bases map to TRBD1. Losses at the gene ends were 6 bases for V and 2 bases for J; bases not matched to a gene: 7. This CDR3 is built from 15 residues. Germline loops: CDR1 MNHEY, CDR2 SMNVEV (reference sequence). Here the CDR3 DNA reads TGTGCCAGCAGCCGCGGGACAGGGGAGACCTACGAGCAGTACTTC. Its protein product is CASSRGTGETYEQYF.

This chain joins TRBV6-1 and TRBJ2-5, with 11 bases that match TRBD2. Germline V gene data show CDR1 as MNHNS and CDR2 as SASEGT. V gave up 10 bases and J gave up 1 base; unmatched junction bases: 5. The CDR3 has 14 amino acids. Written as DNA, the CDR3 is TGTGCCACTACCGGACTAGCGGGCCAAGAGACCCAGTACTTC. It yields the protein CATTGLAGQETQYF.

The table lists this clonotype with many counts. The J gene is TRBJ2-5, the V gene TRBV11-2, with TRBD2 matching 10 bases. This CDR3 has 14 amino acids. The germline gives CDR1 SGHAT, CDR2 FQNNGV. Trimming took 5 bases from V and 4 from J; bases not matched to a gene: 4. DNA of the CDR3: TGTGCCAGCAGCCGGACTAGCGGTGCAGAGACCCAGTACTTC. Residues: CASSRTSGAETQYF.

Here the CDR3 reads CAWSVALTKPEQYF. The CDR3 nucleotides are TGTGCCTGGAGTGTAGCCCTGACTAAACCCGAGCAGTACTTC. The chain recombines TRBV30 with TRBJ2-7, with a tentative D call TRBD2 (5 bases). Germline assignment: CDR1 GTSNPN and CDR2 SVGIG (reference sequence). This CDR3 is 14 amino acids long. V lost 0 bases, J lost 6 bases, and 15 bases lay in between.